The entry below describes one TCR beta chain. This entry is derived from a study of radiation and T cells in renal cell carcinoma. The treatment here: treatment-naive control, cytoreductive nephrectomy. The CDR3 is 14 amino acids. The V gene's germline CDR1 is MNHNS and CDR2 SASEGT. The V and J ends lost 6 bases and 5 bases, in that order; junction bases with no gene match: 8. TCRdb keeps only in-frame clones here, not all; method: immunoSEQ multiplex PCR. The table includes more than 10,000 clones, approximately 68% detected once. The clonotype was recovered from a woman aged 80 or older with renal cell carcinoma. Material: tumor tissue, obtained from a patient whose treatment was nephrectomy without radiotherapy. The gene calls are TRBV6-1 and TRBJ1-1, with TRBD1 matching 8 bases. The CDR3 protein is CASRGTGSGTEAFF. The CDR3 DNA reads TGTGCCAGCAGGGGGACAGGATCAGGGACTGAAGCTTTCTTT.